Given below is one TCR beta chain in context. The source of the sample is a study of blood T cell repertoires in COVID-19. Turning to the study itself: Collection of acute and convalescent COVID-19 samples took place in the United States, Italy and Spain. From T cells, B-cell-depleted T cells, or PBMCs came the material, which was cDNA or gDNA.

CDR3 length: 15 amino acids. The germline gives CDR1 SGHTS, CDR2 YDEGEE. The trim removed 0 bases at V and 4 bases at J, leaving 6 bases unmatched. Profiling relied on immunoSEQ multiplex PCR, and the TCRdb table lists in-frame clones only, not all of them. The sample holds 55,000 to 75,000 clones, about 86% seen once. This chain links TRBV5-8 with TRBJ2-5, with 7 bases lining up with TRBD1. Sequencing was performed on peripheral blood. The clonotype was recovered from a man older than 75 with COVID-19, enrolled during active disease. The CDR3 reads CASSLGQGDGETQYF. As DNA, the CDR3 is TGTGCCAGCAGCTTGGGGCAGGGGGACGGAGAGACCCAGTACTTC.